This TCR beta chain is from a study of blood T cells in healthy people across ages. Alongside a J-beta primer mix, a sample-barcoded 5' primer served in a second PCR lasting roughly 7 to 11 cycles. TCRdb reprocessed the 5' RACE reads with MiXCR, giving one entry per CDR3 protein. The sample has fewer than 900,000 distinct CDR3 sequences; roughly 35% are singletons. The ends were cut back, 5 bases at V and 0 bases at J, with 23 bases in the middle. There are 18 residues in the CDR3. CDR1 and CDR2 from the germline V gene are SQVTM and ANQGSEA. Of note for this clonotype: Given a much more abundant clone one base away, this may be a read error.

The material sequenced was blood. The V call is TRBV29-1, the J call TRBJ2-4; tentatively, D is TRBD1 (6 bases). The receptor comes from a man in his late teens or twenties in good health. CDR3 in amino acids: CSVKGQGPTPLAKNIQYF. In DNA, the CDR3 is TGCAGCGTTAAAGGCCAGGGGCCCACACCACTAGCCAAAAACATTCAGTACTTC.